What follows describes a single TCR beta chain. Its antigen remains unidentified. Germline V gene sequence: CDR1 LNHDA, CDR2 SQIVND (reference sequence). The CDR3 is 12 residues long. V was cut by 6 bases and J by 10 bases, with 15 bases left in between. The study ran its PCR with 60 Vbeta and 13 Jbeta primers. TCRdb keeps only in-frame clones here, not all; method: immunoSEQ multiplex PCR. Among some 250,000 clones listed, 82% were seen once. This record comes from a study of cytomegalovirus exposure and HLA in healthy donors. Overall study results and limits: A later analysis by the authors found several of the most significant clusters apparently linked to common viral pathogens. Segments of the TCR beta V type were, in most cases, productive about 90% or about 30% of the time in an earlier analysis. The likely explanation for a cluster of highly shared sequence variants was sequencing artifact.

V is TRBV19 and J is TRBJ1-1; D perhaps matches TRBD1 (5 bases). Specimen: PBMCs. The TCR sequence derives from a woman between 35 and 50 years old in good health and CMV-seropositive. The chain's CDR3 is CASRGWTQGAFF. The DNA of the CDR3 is TGTGCCAGTAGGGGCTGGACCCAGGGAGCTTTCTTT.